This TCR beta chain appears in the sequencing data of a study of blood T cells in healthy people across ages. Study observations and caveats: Significant beta diversity loss was already apparent by age roughly 43, declining roughly linearly.

The use of a sample-barcoded 5' primer and a J-beta primer mix characterized a second PCR of roughly 7 to 12 cycles. TCRdb used MiXCR to reprocess the 5' RACE reads, holding one entry per CDR3 protein. The table includes around 620,000 distinct CDR3 sequences, about 26% detected once. At least 5 micrograms of total RNA were extracted per sample. This clonotype came up a few times. Antigen specificity is unknown. CDR3 length equals 12 residues. Germline loops: CDR1 SEHNR, CDR2 FQNEAQ (reference sequence). The V end lost 6 bases, the J end lost 8 bases, and 11 bases lay between the germline ends. Sequencing was done on a sample of blood. The V gene is TRBV7-9, the J gene TRBJ1-3; D is unresolved. This clonotype was sampled from a woman between 70 and 85 years old in good health. The CDR3 loop is CASRSLGDTIYF. CDR3 DNA: TGTGCCAGCAGATCATTGGGAGACACCATATATTTT.